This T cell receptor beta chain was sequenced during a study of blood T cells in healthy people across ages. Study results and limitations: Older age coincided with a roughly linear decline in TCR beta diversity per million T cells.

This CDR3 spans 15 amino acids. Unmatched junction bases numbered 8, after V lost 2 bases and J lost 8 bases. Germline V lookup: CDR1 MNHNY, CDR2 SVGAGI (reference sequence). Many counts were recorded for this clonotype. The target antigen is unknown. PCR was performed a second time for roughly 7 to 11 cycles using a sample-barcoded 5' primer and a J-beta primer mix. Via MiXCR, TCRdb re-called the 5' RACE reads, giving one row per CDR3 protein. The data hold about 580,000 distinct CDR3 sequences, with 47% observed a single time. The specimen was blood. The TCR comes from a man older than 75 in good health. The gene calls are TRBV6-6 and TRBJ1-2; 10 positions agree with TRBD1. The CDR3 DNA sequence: TGTGCCAGCAGTTACGCACCCGGGACAGGGGACGGCTACACCTTC. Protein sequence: CASSYAPGTGDGYTF.